This T cell receptor (beta chain) was obtained from a study of vaccination and CD4 T cells after COVID-19. About this clonotype: The antigen is unknown.

Scientists ran DNA taken from cultured CD4+ T cells through the Oncomine TCR Beta short-read assay for sequencing. Researchers extracted genomic DNA from CD4+ T cells that had been cultured. A single record per CDR3 protein comes from TCRdb applying MiXCR to the PCR reads. The data hold approximately 16,000 distinct CDR3 sequences, with 44% observed a single time. This sample's treatment: roughly 10-day PBMC culture with coronavirus spike peptide pools or control peptides (ViraFEST assay). The receptor's source is a human donor who had recovered from COVID-19. Sequenced material: CD4+ T cells from blood, cultured in vitro, taken after SARS-CoV-2 vaccination.

This CDR3 is CASSLAGTGHNEQFF. The CDR3, as DNA: TGTGCCAGCAGTTTAGCGGGGACAGGTCACAATGAGCAGTTCTTC. J is TRBJ2-1 and V is TRBV12-3 or TRBV12-4, with 8 positions matching TRBD1. The CDR3 loop spans 15 amino acids. V lost 0 bases and J lost 5; bases outside the gene matches: 3.